What follows describes a single T cell receptor beta chain. Its antigen is still unknown. Base-call qualities are not available, and no considerably larger clone is one nucleotide away. The CDR3 goes from the cysteine to the phenylalanine over 14 residues. Only the CDR3 DNA is retained, 42 bases long and in frame from the first base. CDR1 and CDR2, per the germline V gene, are ENHRY and SYGVKD. Unmatched junction bases come to 5, with V trimmed by 2 bases and J by 7 bases. This sample was taken from a study of blood T cell repertoires in COVID-19 (TCRdb year 2020). About the full investigation: Samples from collaborators originated in the United States, Italy and Spain and spanned both the acute and convalescent phases of COVID-19. The prospective study material was composed of cDNA or gDNA derived from T cells, B-cell-depleted T cells, or PBMCs. Subjects who had been exposed to COVID-19, were actively infected with it, or had recovered from it provided the deeply sampled blood TCRbeta repertoires that made up the dataset. The repertoires were released in a freely available public database meant as a resource for research on the immune response to SARS-CoV-2. Samples were obtained from the ongoing ImmuneRACE study (first 160 participants) and from 1,254 subjects provided by 6 global collaborators. A de-identified subject ID, COVID-19 status, age in years and sex were almost always included in the sample metadata. HLA class I and class II types, where available, came from metadata supplied by the sample provider rather than from assay-based typing.

Here is what the overall study found, with its caveats: Clinical and demographic metadata were provided uncurated, with the amount varying by source and participant.

TCRbeta CDR3 regions were amplified from genomic DNA by means of the immunoSEQ Assay, a bias-controlled multiplex PCR. The authors processed their data as follows. Within the assay, amplification of reference gene primers was used to estimate how many nucleated cells each sample contained. To quantify the absolute abundance of each unique TCRbeta CDR3 rearrangement, sequence reads were collapsed and filtered. For each sample, productive Simpson clonality was calculated as the square root of Simpson's diversity index across productive rearrangements. TCRdb retrieved this table from immuneACCESS and kept in-frame rearrangements only. Not all clones are present; in checked studies, unresolved V genes account for under half, and no reason is known for the remainder. V and J calls and clone size come straight from that table; D and trimming were deduced from the DNA. Recorded for this sample are around 74,000 clones; 70% to 90% of them occurred a single time. Approximately 4.5% of the sample is in the top ten clones.

The collaborating institutions used their own protocols to collect whole blood in K2EDTA tubes. For TCRbeta analysis, collaborators shipped samples in one of three forms: frozen whole blood, isolated PBMCs, or DNA extracted from either of those sample types. The rearrangement joined TRBV10-3 to TRBJ2-7; 10 nucleotides in the junction match TRBD1. The receptor comes from a man aged 45-65 years with active COVID-19. Specimen: peripheral blood. CDR3 sequence: CAISEGGQGREQYF. DNA sequence: TGTGCCATCAGTGAGGGGGGACAGGGGAGGGAGCAGTACTTC.